This TCR beta chain was recorded in a study of breast tumors, draining lymph nodes, adjacent tissues. V lost 7 bases to trimming and J lost 5 bases; unmatched junction nucleotides: 5. Per germline, CDR1 ENHRY and CDR2 SYGVKD. The length of the CDR3 is 14 residues. TCRdb analysed the multiplex PCR reads with MiXCR anew, one entry per CDR3 protein. The table includes over 200,000 distinct CDR3 sequences, around 34% detected once. This clonotype was seen at least ten times. Its matching antigen is unknown. Notes on the study in general: Luminal-like breast cancer showed significantly higher tumor–nontumor repertoire similarity than basal-like. Tumors had less TCR diversity than lymph nodes, more than nontumor tissue. That most tumor T cells come from lymph nodes remained unproven.

The lymph nodes were axillary draining lymph nodes from breast cancer patients. Sequenced input: axillary lymph node tissue. The source is a female donor with breast cancer. Some clones in this sample may be carry-over from other donors' samples. The V gene is TRBV10-3, the J gene TRBJ1-6, with TRBD1 matching 7 bases. The CDR3, as DNA: TGTGCCATCAAGAGACAGGGCGATAATTCACCCCTCCACTTT. Its translation: CAIKRQGDNSPLHF.